This T cell receptor (beta chain) came from a study of T cell responses to AZD1222 COVID-19 vaccine. Looking at the study overall: Researchers grouped second doses given at about 4 or about 12 weeks into one pool. Findings of the study overall: There were mostly white British donors and more females than males, and clonal diversity was possibly underestimated. Nearly half of the spike-specific TCRs reportedly recognize variant regions that carry no mutations.

V gave up 4 bases and J gave up 2 bases, with 6 bases separating them. Germline CDR1 LGHDT, CDR2 YNNKEL (reference sequence). The CDR3 has 14 residues. As regards this clone: As yet, its antigen is unknown.

Libraries were prepared by immunoSEQ multiplex PCR; TCRdb keeps only in-frame clonotypes and omits some of them. The sample yields around 130,000 clones, roughly 87% seen once. This TCR was sampled from an adult in good health. The source material was peripheral blood, sampled on day 0 of AZD1222 vaccination. The rearrangement joins TRBV3-1 (or the pseudogene TRBV3-2) to TRBJ2-6; D may be TRBD1 (5 bases). The CDR3 loop is CASSLGAGANVLTF. In DNA form, the CDR3 reads TGTGCCAGCAGCCTAGGGGCTGGGGCCAACGTCCTGACTTTC.